These T cell receptor beta chains were read from a single sample in a study of blood T cell repertoires in COVID-19. Data came from immunoSEQ multiplex PCR; TCRdb stores just in-frame clones and leaves some out. The sample yields 100,000 or so clones, around 84% seen once. Sequenced sample: peripheral blood. Receptor source: a woman aged 60-75 years in a cohort sampled during active or convalescent COVID-19. Each CDR3 is given with its conserved first and last residue. D genes are given only for firm matches. Clone size is given for some rows only: seen once, a few or many times, or a class if the clone is expanded.

d_call: TRBD2
j_call: TRBJ2-1
v_call: TRBV6-5
clone_size: .
cdr3_nt: TGTGCCAGCAGTTACCCGGGACTAGCGGGGAATGAGCAGTTCTTC
cdr3_aa: CASSYPGLAGNEQFF

d_call: .
j_call: TRBJ2-7
v_call: TRBV5-1
clone_size: .
cdr3_nt: TGCGCCAGCAGCTCCAACGCGGGACAGAGAGAGCAGTACTTC
cdr3_aa: CASSSNAGQREQYF

d_call: .
j_call: TRBJ2-3
v_call: TRBV7-3
clone_size: .
cdr3_nt: TGTGCCAGCAGCTTAACTGGAGGGTCAGATACGCAGTATTTT
cdr3_aa: CASSLTGGSDTQYF

d_call: .
j_call: TRBJ1-2
v_call: TRBV28
clone_size: .
cdr3_nt: TGTGCCAGCAGTTTATCTGAGGGAAGTATCTCCTATGGCTACACCTTC
cdr3_aa: CASSLSEGSISYGYTF

d_call: .
j_call: TRBJ2-1
v_call: TRBV10-3
clone_size: .
cdr3_nt: TGTGCCATCAGTGAGCGTCAGAACAATGAGCAGTTCTTC
cdr3_aa: CAISERQNNEQFF

d_call: .
j_call: TRBJ2-7
v_call: TRBV30
clone_size: once
cdr3_nt: TGTGCCTGGGCCAAAGGGGGCTCCTACGAGCAGTACTTC
cdr3_aa: CAWAKGGSYEQYF

d_call: TRBD2
j_call: TRBJ2-1
v_call: TRBV4-2
clone_size: .
cdr3_nt: TGTGCCAGCAGCCAAGAGAGGACTAGCGGGAGGGCCGGAGCCTACAATGAGCAGTTCTTC
cdr3_aa: CASSQERTSGRAGAYNEQFF

d_call: .
j_call: TRBJ2-7
v_call: TRBV5-6
clone_size: .
cdr3_nt: TGTGCCAGCAGTCCGACAGGCTCCTACGAGCAGTACTTC
cdr3_aa: CASSPTGSYEQYF

d_call: TRBD2
j_call: TRBJ2-1
v_call: TRBV14
clone_size: .
cdr3_nt: TGTGCCAGCAGCCAAATGCTAGCGGGAGGGTATTACAATGAGCAGTTCTTC
cdr3_aa: CASSQMLAGGYYNEQFF

d_call: TRBD2
j_call: TRBJ2-1
v_call: TRBV11-3
clone_size: .
cdr3_nt: TGTGCCAGCAGCCCCACCCCGGGACTAGCGGGTGGAGACCATGAGCAGTTCTTC
cdr3_aa: CASSPTPGLAGGDHEQFF

d_call: .
j_call: TRBJ2-7
v_call: TRBV2
clone_size: .
cdr3_nt: TGTGCCAGCAGGGGGCAGGGCGAGCAGTACTTC
cdr3_aa: CASRGQGEQYF

d_call: TRBD2
j_call: TRBJ2-5
v_call: TRBV3-1/TRBV3-2
clone_size: .
cdr3_nt: TGTGCCAGCAGCCACGGACTAGCGGGAGGGGAGACCCAGTACTTC
cdr3_aa: CASSHGLAGGETQYF

d_call: TRBD1
j_call: TRBJ1-2
v_call: TRBV28
clone_size: .
cdr3_nt: TGTGCCAGCAGCCGAGGACAGGGCTATGGCTACACCTTC
cdr3_aa: CASSRGQGYGYTF

d_call: .
j_call: TRBJ1-2
v_call: TRBV3-1/TRBV3-2
clone_size: .
cdr3_nt: TGTGCCAGCAGCCAAGATTTGGCGGGATATGGCTACACCTTC
cdr3_aa: CASSQDLAGYGYTF

d_call: .
j_call: TRBJ2-3
v_call: TRBV9
clone_size: .
cdr3_nt: TGTGCCAGCAGCGTAGTGTCCGGGGGAGGAGATACGCAGTATTTT
cdr3_aa: CASSVVSGGGDTQYF

d_call: .
j_call: TRBJ1-3
v_call: TRBV18
clone_size: .
cdr3_nt: TGTGCCAGCTCACCATCGGTACGCTCTGGAAACACCATATATTTT
cdr3_aa: CASSPSVRSGNTIYF

d_call: TRBD1
j_call: TRBJ1-3
v_call: TRBV9
clone_size: .
cdr3_nt: TGTGCCAGCAGCACCAGGACAGGCAACTCTGGAAACACCATATATTTT
cdr3_aa: CASSTRTGNSGNTIYF

d_call: TRBD1
j_call: TRBJ1-5
v_call: TRBV19
clone_size: once
cdr3_nt: TGTGCCAGTAGATCGGGACAGGGGGCAAGCAATCAGCCCCAGCATTTT
cdr3_aa: CASRSGQGASNQPQHF

d_call: .
j_call: TRBJ1-6
v_call: TRBV9
clone_size: .
cdr3_nt: TGTGCCAGCAGCGTCAGGCAGGGGAATAATTCACCCCTCCACTTT
cdr3_aa: CASSVRQGNNSPLHF

d_call: TRBD1
j_call: TRBJ2-1
v_call: TRBV5-1
clone_size: .
cdr3_nt: TGCGCCAGCAGCTTGGCCAGGGGGCGCGATGAGCAGTTCTTC
cdr3_aa: CASSLARGRDEQFF

d_call: .
j_call: TRBJ2-5
v_call: TRBV12-3/TRBV12-4
clone_size: .
cdr3_nt: TGTGCCAGCAGCGGTCATAAAGAGACCCAGTACTTC
cdr3_aa: CASSGHKETQYF

d_call: .
j_call: TRBJ1-3
v_call: TRBV24-1
clone_size: .
cdr3_nt: TGTGCCACCGGATACAGGTTTGCACTCTCTGGAAACACCATATATTTT
cdr3_aa: CATGYRFALSGNTIYF

d_call: TRBD1
j_call: TRBJ1-2
v_call: TRBV7-3
clone_size: .
cdr3_nt: TGTGCCAGCAGCCCCCTAGCAGGGGGGTATGGCTACACCTTC
cdr3_aa: CASSPLAGGYGYTF

d_call: .
j_call: TRBJ2-1
v_call: TRBV11-2
clone_size: .
cdr3_nt: TGTGCCAGCAGGGAGTTCGGGACCTACAATGAGCAGTTCTTC
cdr3_aa: CASREFGTYNEQFF

d_call: TRBD1
j_call: TRBJ1-5
v_call: TRBV2
clone_size: .
cdr3_nt: TGTGCCAGCAACAGACAGGGTAGCAATCAGCCCCAGCATTTT
cdr3_aa: CASNRQGSNQPQHF

d_call: TRBD1
j_call: TRBJ1-1
v_call: TRBV6-4
clone_size: .
cdr3_nt: TGTGCCAGCAGGACCGGGACAGGGGACCTAGGAACTGAAGCTTTCTTT
cdr3_aa: CASRTGTGDLGTEAFF

d_call: .
j_call: TRBJ2-3
v_call: TRBV6-5
clone_size: .
cdr3_nt: TGTGCCAGCAGTTCTCGTGAGGGAGATACGCAGTATTTT
cdr3_aa: CASSSREGDTQYF

d_call: .
j_call: TRBJ1-6
v_call: TRBV6-1
clone_size: .
cdr3_nt: TGTGCCAGCAGTGATGGACAGAATTCACCCCTCCACTTT
cdr3_aa: CASSDGQNSPLHF

d_call: TRBD1
j_call: TRBJ1-1
v_call: TRBV3-1/TRBV3-2
clone_size: .
cdr3_nt: TGTGCCAGCAGCCCGCCGGGACAGTTGAACACTGAAGCTTTCTTT
cdr3_aa: CASSPPGQLNTEAFF

d_call: .
j_call: TRBJ1-2
v_call: TRBV29-1
clone_size: .
cdr3_nt: TGCAGCGTCCCGACACCACCTAACTATGGCTACACCTTC
cdr3_aa: CSVPTPPNYGYTF

d_call: TRBD2
j_call: TRBJ2-5
v_call: TRBV7-9
clone_size: .
cdr3_nt: TGTGCCAGCAGCCGCAATCGAGGACTAGCGGCTATTCAAGAGACCCAGTACTTC
cdr3_aa: CASSRNRGLAAIQETQYF

d_call: .
j_call: TRBJ2-3
v_call: TRBV5-1
clone_size: .
cdr3_nt: TGCGCCAGCAGCTTGGAGAGAGGCACAGATACGCAGTATTTT
cdr3_aa: CASSLERGTDTQYF

d_call: .
j_call: TRBJ2-5
v_call: TRBV20-1
clone_size: .
cdr3_nt: TGCAGTGCTAGCAGGAGGGAGACCCAGTACTTC
cdr3_aa: CSASRRETQYF

d_call: TRBD2
j_call: TRBJ2-1
v_call: TRBV14
clone_size: few
cdr3_nt: TGTGCCAGCAGCGACTTAGCGGGAGGGTACAATGAGCAGTTCTTC
cdr3_aa: CASSDLAGGYNEQFF

d_call: TRBD1
j_call: TRBJ1-6
v_call: TRBV18
clone_size: .
cdr3_nt: TGTGCCAGCTCAACGGGGACAGCCGATAATTCACCCCTCCACTTT
cdr3_aa: CASSTGTADNSPLHF

d_call: TRBD1
j_call: TRBJ1-1
v_call: TRBV6-6
clone_size: .
cdr3_nt: TGTGCCAGCAGTTCCAGGGGGTTCGACACTGAAGCTTTCTTT
cdr3_aa: CASSSRGFDTEAFF

d_call: .
j_call: TRBJ2-5
v_call: TRBV10-2
clone_size: .
cdr3_nt: TGCGCCAGCAGTGACCCTACAGATTACCAAGAGACCCAGTACTTC
cdr3_aa: CASSDPTDYQETQYF

d_call: TRBD1
j_call: TRBJ1-5
v_call: TRBV7-6
clone_size: .
cdr3_nt: TGTGCCAGCAGCCGGGACAGGGGGCGTGATCAGCCCCAGCATTTT
cdr3_aa: CASSRDRGRDQPQHF

d_call: .
j_call: TRBJ2-3
v_call: TRBV24-1
clone_size: .
cdr3_nt: TGTGCCACCAGTGATACGGCTAGCCTAGATACGCAGTATTTT
cdr3_aa: CATSDTASLDTQYF

d_call: TRBD1
j_call: TRBJ1-2
v_call: TRBV19
clone_size: .
cdr3_nt: TGTGCCAGTAGTATGGGACAGGGACCGATTAGCTATGGCTACACCTTC
cdr3_aa: CASSMGQGPISYGYTF

d_call: TRBD1
j_call: TRBJ1-1
v_call: TRBV5-6
clone_size: .
cdr3_nt: TGTGCCAGCAGATTCGACAGGGGAAGCCGGGGCACTGAAGCTTTCTTT
cdr3_aa: CASRFDRGSRGTEAFF

d_call: .
j_call: TRBJ1-2
v_call: TRBV27
clone_size: .
cdr3_nt: TGTGCCAGCAGCCGGGACTTATCGTCCTATGGCTACACCTTC
cdr3_aa: CASSRDLSSYGYTF

d_call: TRBD2
j_call: TRBJ2-5
v_call: TRBV7-2
clone_size: once
cdr3_nt: TGTGCCAGCAGCTCCCGACTAGCGGCGTACCAAGAGACCCAGTACTTC
cdr3_aa: CASSSRLAAYQETQYF

d_call: .
j_call: TRBJ1-6
v_call: TRBV9
clone_size: .
cdr3_nt: TGTGCCAGCAGCGTAGAATGGACAGCTGGTTCACCCCTCCACTTT
cdr3_aa: CASSVEWTAGSPLHF

d_call: TRBD2
j_call: TRBJ2-7
v_call: TRBV6-5
clone_size: .
cdr3_nt: TGTGCCAGCAGGGCACTAGCGGGTTACGAGCAGTACTTC
cdr3_aa: CASRALAGYEQYF